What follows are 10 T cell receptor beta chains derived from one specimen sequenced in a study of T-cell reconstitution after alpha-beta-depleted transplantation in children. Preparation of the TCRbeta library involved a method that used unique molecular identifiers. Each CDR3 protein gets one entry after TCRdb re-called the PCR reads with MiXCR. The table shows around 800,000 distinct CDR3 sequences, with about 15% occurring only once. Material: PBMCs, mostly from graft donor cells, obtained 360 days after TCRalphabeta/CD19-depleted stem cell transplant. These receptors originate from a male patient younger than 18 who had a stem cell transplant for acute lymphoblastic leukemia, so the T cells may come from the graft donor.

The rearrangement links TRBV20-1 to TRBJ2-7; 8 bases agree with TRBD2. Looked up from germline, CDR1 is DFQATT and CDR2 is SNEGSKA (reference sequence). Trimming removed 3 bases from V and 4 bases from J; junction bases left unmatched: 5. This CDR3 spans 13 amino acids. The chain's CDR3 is CSARLAGQYEQYF. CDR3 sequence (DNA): TGCAGTGCTAGGCTAGCGGGCCAATACGAGCAGTACTTC.

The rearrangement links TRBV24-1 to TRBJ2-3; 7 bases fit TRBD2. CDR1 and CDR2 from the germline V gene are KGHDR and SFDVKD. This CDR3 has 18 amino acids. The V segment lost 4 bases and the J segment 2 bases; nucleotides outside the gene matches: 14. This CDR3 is CATSEGGNRYLPTDTQYF. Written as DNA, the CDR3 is TGTGCCACCAGTGAGGGGGGGAACAGGTACCTCCCCACAGATACGCAGTATTTT.

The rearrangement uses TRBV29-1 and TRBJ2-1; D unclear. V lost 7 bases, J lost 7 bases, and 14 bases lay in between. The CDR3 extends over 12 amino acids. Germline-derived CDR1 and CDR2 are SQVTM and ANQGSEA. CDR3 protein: CSAFFAWNEQFF. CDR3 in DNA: TGCAGCGCTTTTTTTGCGTGGAATGAGCAGTTCTTC.

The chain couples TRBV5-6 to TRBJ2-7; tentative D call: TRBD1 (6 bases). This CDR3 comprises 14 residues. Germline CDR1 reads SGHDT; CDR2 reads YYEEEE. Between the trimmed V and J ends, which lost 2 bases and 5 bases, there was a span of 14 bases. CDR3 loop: CASSFKDRFHEQYF. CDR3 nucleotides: TGTGCCAGCAGCTTCAAAGACAGGTTCCACGAGCAGTACTTC.

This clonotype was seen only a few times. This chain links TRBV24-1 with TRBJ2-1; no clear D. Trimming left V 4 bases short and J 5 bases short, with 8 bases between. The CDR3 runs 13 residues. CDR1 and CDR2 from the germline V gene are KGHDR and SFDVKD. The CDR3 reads CATSDPTHNEQFF. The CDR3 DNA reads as TGTGCCACCAGTGACCCGACGCACAATGAGCAGTTCTTC.

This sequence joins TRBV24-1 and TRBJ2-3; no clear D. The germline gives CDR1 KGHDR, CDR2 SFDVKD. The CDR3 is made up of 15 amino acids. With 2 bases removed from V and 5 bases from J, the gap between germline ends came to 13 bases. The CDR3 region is CATSDSLGSGDTQYF. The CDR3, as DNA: TGTGCCACCAGTGATTCGCTGGGGTCGGGAGATACGCAGTATTTT.

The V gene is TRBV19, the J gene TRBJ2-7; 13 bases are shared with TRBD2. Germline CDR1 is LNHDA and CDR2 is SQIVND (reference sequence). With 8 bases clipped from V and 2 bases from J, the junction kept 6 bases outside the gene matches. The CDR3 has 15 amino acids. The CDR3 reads CASRTSGSPTYEQYF. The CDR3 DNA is TGTGCCAGTCGGACTAGCGGGAGTCCCACCTACGAGCAGTACTTC.

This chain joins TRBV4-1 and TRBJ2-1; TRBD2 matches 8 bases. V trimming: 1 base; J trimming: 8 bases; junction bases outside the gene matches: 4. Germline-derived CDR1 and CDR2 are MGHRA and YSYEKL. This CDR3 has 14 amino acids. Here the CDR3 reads CASSQVRGADEQFF. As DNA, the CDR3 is TGCGCCAGCAGCCAAGTGCGGGGGGCGGATGAGCAGTTCTTC.

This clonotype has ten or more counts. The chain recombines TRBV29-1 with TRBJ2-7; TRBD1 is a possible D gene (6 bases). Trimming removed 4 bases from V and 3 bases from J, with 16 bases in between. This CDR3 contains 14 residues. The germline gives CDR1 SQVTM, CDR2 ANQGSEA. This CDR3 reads CSVAPDRGNYEQYF. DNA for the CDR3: TGCAGCGTTGCCCCGGACAGAGGGAACTACGAGCAGTACTTC.

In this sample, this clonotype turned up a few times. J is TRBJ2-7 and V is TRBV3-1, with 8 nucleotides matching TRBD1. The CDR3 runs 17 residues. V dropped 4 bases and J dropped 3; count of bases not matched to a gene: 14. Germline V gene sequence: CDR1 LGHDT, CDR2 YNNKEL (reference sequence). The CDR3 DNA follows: TGTGCCAGCAGCCCTCGGGCAGGGGGCTCGCTTAACTACGAGCAGTACTTC. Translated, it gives CASSPRAGGSLNYEQYF.